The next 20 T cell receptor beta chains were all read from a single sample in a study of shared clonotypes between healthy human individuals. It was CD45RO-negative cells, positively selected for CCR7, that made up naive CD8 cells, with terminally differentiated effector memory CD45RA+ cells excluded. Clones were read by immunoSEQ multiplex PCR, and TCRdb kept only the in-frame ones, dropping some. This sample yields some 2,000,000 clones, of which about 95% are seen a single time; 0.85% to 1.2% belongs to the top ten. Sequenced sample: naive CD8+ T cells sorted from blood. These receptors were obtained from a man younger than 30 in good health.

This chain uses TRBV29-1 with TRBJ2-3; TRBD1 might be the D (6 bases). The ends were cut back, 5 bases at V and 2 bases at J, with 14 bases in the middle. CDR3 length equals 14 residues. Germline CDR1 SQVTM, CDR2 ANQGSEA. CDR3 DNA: TGCAGCGTTTTCCCAGGGGATTCCACAGATACGCAGTATTTT. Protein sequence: CSVFPGDSTDTQYF.

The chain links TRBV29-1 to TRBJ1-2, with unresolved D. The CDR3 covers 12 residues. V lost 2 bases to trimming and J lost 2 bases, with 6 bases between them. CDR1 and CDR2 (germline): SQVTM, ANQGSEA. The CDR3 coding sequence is TGCAGCGTTGAACGCAGAAACTATGGCTACACCTTC. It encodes CSVERRNYGYTF. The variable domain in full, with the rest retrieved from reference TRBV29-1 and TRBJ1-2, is SAVISQKPSRDICQRGTSLTIQCQVDSQVTMMFWYRQQPGQSLTLIATANQGSEATYESGFVIDKFPISRPNLTFSTLTVSNMSPEDSSIYLCSVERRNYGYTFGSGTRLTVV.

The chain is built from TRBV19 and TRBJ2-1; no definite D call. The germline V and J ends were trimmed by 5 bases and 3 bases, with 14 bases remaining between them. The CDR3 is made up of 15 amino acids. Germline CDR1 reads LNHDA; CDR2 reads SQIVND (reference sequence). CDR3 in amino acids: CASSSPAENYNEQFF. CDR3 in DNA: TGTGCCAGTAGTTCTCCGGCTGAGAACTACAATGAGCAGTTCTTC.

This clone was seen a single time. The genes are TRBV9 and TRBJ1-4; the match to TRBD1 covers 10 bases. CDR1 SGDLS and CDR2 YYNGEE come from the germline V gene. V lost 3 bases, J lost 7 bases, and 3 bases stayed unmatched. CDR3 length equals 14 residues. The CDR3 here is CASSGGTGAEKLFF. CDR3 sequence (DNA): TGTGCCAGCAGCGGCGGGACAGGGGCTGAAAAACTGTTTTTT.

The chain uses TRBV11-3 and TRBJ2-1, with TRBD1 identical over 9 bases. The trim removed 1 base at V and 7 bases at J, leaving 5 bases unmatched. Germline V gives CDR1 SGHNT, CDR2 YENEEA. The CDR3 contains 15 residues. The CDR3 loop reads CASSLVGQGWNEQFF. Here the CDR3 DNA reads TGTGCCAGCAGCTTAGTGGGACAGGGTTGGAATGAGCAGTTCTTC.

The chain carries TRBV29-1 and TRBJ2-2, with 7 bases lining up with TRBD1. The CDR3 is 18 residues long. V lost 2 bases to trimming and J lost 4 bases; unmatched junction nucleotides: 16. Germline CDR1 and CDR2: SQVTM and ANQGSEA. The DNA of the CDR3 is TGCAGCGTTGAAACACGAGGCCGGGAACAGGGGATCACCGGGGAGCTGTTTTTT. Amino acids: CSVETRGREQGITGELFF.

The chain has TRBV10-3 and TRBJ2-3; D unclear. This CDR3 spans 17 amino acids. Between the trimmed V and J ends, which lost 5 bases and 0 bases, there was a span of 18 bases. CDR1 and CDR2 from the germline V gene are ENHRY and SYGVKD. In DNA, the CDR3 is TGTGCCATCAGTTCACCCCAACGAGCTCAAAGCACAGATACGCAGTATTTT. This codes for CAISSPQRAQSTDTQYF.

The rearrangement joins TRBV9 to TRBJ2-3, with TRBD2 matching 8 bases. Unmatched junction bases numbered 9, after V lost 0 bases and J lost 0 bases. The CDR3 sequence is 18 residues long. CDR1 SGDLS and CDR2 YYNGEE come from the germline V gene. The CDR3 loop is CASSVVSGGSPSTDTQYF. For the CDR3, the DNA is TGTGCCAGCAGCGTAGTAAGCGGGGGCAGCCCCAGCACAGATACGCAGTATTTT.

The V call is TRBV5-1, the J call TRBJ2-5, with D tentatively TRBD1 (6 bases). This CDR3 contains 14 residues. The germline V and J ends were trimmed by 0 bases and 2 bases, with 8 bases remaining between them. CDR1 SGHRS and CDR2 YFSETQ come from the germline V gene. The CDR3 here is CASSLGDRQETQYF. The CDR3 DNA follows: TGCGCCAGCAGCTTGGGAGACAGGCAAGAGACCCAGTACTTC.

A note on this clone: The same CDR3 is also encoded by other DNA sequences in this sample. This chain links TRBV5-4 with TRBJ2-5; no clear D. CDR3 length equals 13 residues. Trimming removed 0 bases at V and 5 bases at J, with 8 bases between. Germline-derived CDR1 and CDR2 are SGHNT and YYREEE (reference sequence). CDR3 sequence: CASSLAGSETQYF. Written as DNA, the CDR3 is TGTGCCAGCAGCTTGGCCGGGTCGGAGACCCAGTACTTC.

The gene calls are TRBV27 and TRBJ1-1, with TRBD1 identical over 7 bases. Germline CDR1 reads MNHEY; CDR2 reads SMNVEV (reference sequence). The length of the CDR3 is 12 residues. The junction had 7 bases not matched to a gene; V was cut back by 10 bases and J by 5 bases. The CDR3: CATRTGGTEAFF. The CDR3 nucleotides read TGTGCCACCCGGACAGGAGGGACTGAAGCTTTCTTT.

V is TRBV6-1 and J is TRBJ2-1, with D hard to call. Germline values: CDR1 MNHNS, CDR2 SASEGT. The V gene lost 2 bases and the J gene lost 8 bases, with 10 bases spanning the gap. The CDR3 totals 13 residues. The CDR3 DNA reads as TGTGCCAGCAGTGAATTGGGGATCGATGAGCAGTTCTTC. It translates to CASSELGIDEQFF.

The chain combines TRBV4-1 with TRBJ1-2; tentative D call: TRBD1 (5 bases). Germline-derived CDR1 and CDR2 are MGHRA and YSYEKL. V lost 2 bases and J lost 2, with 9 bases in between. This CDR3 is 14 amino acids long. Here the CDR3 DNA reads TGCGCCAGCAGCCAACGGGACCTAAACTATGGCTACACCTTC. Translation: CASSQRDLNYGYTF.

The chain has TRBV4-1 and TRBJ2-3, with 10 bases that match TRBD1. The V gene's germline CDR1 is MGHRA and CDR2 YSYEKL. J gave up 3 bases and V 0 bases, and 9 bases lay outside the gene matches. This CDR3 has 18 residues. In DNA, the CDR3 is TGCGCCAGCAGCCAAGAGGGATTCCGGGACAGGGGTACAGATACGCAGTATTTT. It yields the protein CASSQEGFRDRGTDTQYF.

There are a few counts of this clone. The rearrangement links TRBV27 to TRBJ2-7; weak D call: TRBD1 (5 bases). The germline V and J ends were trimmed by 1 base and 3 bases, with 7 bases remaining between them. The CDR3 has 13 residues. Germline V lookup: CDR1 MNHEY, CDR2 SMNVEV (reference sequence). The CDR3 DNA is TGTGCCAGCAGTTTATTACAGGACTACGAGCAGTACTTC. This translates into CASSLLQDYEQYF.

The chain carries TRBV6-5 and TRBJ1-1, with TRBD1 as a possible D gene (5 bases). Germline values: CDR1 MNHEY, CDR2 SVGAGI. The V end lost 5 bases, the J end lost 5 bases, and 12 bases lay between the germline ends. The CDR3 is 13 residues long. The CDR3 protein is CASSAGTLTEAFF. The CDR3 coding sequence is TGTGCCAGCAGTGCCGGGACGTTAACTGAAGCTTTCTTT.

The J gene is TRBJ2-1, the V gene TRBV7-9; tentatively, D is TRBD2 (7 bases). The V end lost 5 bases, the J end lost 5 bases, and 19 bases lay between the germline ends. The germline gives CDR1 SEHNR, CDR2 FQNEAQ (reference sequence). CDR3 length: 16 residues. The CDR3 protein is CASSASGGRSDNEQFF. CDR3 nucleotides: TGTGCCAGCAGCGCCTCGGGGGGCAGGAGTGACAATGAGCAGTTCTTC.

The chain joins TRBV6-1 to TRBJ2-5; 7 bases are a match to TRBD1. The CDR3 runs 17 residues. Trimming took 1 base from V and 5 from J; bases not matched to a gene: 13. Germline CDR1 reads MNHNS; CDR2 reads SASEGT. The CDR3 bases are TGTGCCAGCAGTGAAGAGTGGGACAGAGGGTGGAGCGAGACCCAGTACTTC. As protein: CASSEEWDRGWSETQYF.

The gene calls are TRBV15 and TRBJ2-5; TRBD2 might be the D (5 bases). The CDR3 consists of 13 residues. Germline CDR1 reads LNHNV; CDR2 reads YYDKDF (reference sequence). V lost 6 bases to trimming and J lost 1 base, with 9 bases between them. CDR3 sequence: CATRTSGQETQYF. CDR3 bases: TGTGCCACCAGGACAAGCGGCCAAGAGACCCAGTACTTC.

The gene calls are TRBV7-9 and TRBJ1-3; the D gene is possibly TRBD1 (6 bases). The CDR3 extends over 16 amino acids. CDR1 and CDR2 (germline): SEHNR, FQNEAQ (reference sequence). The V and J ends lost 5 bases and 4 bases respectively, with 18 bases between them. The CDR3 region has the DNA TGTGCCAGCAGCCTGACCGTCGGGGGGCTCGGAAACACCATATATTTT. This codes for CASSLTVGGLGNTIYF.